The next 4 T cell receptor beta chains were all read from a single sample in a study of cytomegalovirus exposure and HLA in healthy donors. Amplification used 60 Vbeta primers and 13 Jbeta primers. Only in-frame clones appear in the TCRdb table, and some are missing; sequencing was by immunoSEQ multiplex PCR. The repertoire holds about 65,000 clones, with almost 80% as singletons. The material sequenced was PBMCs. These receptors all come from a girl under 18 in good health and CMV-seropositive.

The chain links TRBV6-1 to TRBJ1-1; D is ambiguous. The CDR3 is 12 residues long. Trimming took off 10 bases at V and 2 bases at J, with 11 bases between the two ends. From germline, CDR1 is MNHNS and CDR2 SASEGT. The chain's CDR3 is CATKYRNTEAFF. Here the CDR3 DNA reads TGTGCCACCAAATACAGAAACACTGAAGCTTTCTTT.

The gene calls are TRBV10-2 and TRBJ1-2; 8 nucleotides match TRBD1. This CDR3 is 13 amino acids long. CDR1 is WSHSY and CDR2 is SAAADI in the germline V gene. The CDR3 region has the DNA TGCGCTATAAGCAGGGGGCGAGGCTATGGCTACACCTTC. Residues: CAISRGRGYGYTF.

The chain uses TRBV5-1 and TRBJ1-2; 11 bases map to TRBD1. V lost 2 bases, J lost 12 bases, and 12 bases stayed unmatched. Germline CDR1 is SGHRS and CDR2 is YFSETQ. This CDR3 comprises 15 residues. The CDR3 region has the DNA TGCGCCAGCAGCTTCGAGAACCGGGACAGGGGGGGAAACACCTTC. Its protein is CASSFENRDRGGNTF.

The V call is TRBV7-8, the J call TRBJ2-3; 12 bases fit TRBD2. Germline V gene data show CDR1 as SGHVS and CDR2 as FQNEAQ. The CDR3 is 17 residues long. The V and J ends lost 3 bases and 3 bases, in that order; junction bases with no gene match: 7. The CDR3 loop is CASSFRLAGAMTDTQYF. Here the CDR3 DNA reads TGTGCCAGCAGCTTTCGACTAGCGGGAGCTATGACAGATACGCAGTATTTT.